This T cell receptor (beta chain) appears in the sequencing data of a study of T cells in Graves' hyperthyroidism and ophthalmopathy. This clonotype turned up a few times. The source material, RNA transcripts, was used to amplify TCR beta CDR3 regions. TCR CDR3 regions were first amplified by RT-PCR with HTBI primers. TCRdb redid the calling of the multiplex PCR reads with MiXCR, one entry per CDR3 protein. The table records about 520,000 distinct CDR3 sequences, around 24% of them present only once. The V gene's germline CDR1 is LNHDA and CDR2 SQIVND (reference sequence). V shed 6 bases, J shed 4 bases, and the junction held 11 bases outside the gene matches. The CDR3 length is 16 residues.

This chain links TRBV19 with TRBJ1-1; 10 bases map to TRBD1. The clonotype comes from a woman aged 25 to 39 with Graves' ophthalmopathy. The sequenced sample was blood. The CDR3 DNA reads as TGTGCCAGTAGAGGGGACAGGGGAACTTCAGCCACTGAAGCTTTCTTT. It specifies CASRGDRGTSATEAFF.